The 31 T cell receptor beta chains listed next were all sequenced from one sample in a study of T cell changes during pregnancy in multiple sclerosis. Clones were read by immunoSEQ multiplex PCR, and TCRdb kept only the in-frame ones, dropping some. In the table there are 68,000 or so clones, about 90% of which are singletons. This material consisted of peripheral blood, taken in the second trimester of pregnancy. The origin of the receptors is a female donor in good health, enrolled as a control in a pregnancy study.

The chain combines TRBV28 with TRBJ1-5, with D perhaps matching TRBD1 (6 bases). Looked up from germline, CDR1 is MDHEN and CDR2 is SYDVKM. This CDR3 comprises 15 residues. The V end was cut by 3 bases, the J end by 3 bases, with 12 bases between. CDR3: CASSFIGQNNQPQHF. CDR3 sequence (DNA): TGTGCCAGCAGTTTTATAGGACAGAACAATCAGCCCCAGCATTTT.

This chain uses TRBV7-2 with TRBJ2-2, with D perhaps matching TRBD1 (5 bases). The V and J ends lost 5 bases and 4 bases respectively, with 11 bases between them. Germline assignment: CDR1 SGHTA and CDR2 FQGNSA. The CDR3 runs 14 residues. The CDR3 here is CASSQTASTGELFF. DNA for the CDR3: TGTGCCAGCAGCCAGACAGCGAGCACCGGGGAGCTGTTTTTT.

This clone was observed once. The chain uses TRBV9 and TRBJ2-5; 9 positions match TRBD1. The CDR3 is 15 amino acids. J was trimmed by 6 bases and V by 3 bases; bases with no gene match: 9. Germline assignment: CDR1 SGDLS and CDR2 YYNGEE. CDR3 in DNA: TGTGCCAGCAGCGCCGAACAGGGGGCGCTTAAGACCCAGTACTTC. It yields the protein CASSAEQGALKTQYF. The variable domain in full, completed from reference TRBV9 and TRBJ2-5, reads DSGVTQTPKHLITATGQRVTLRCSPRSGDLSVYWYQQSLDQGLQFLIQYYNGEERAKGNILERFSAQQFPDLHSELNLSSLELGDSALYFCASSAEQGALKTQYFGPGTRLLVL.

The CDR3 spells CASSVALGGVGTEAFF. The CDR3 DNA reads TGTGCCAGCAGCGTAGCTTTAGGGGGTGTCGGCACTGAAGCTTTCTTT. The chain couples TRBV9 to TRBJ1-1, with D tentatively TRBD1 (6 bases). The CDR3 extends over 16 amino acids. V gave up 0 bases and J gave up 4 bases, with 16 bases separating them. Germline loops: CDR1 SGDLS, CDR2 YYNGEE.

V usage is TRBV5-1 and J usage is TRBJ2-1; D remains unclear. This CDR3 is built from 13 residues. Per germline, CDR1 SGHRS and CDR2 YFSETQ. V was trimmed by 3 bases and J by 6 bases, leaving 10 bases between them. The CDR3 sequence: CASSWPQSNEQFF. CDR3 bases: TGCGCCAGCAGCTGGCCACAGAGCAATGAGCAGTTCTTC.

The CDR3 DNA reads as TGTGCCAGCACCCCTATGGGACAGGCATACAATGAGCAGTTCTTC. Its protein is CASTPMGQAYNEQFF. V gene TRBV6-6 combines with J gene TRBJ2-1; 8 bases are shared with TRBD1. The CDR3 totals 15 residues. Germline CDR1 is MNHNY and CDR2 is SVGAGI (reference sequence). V lost 7 bases to trimming and J lost 4 bases; unmatched junction nucleotides: 9.

The chain's CDR3 is CASSLAGTGGGGELFF. In DNA form, the CDR3 reads TGTGCCAGCAGCTTGGCCGGGACAGGGGGCGGCGGGGAGCTGTTTTTT. This chain joins TRBV7-9 and TRBJ2-2; TRBD1 aligns across 12 bases. This CDR3 is 16 amino acids long. V shed 3 bases, J shed 7 bases, and the junction held 6 bases outside the gene matches. Germline V CDR1 and CDR2: SEHNR, FQNEAQ (reference sequence).

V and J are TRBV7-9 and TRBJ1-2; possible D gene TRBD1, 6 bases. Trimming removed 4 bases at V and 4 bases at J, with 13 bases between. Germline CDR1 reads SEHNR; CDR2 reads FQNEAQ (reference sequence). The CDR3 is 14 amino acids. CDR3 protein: CASSWAGAGYGYTF. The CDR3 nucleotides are TGTGCCAGCAGCTGGGCGGGGGCCGGCTATGGCTACACCTTC.

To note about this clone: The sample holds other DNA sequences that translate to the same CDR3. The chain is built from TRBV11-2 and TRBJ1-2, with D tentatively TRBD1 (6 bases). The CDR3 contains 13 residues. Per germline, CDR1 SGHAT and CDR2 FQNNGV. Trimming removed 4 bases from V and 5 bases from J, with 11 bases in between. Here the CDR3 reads CASSSTGRYGYTF. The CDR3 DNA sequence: TGTGCCAGCAGCTCCACAGGGCGGTATGGCTACACCTTC.

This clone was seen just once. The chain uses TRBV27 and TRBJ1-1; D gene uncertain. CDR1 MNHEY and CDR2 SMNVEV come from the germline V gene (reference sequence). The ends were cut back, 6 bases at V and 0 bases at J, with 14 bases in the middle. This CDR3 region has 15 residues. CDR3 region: CASRASGVVNTEAFF. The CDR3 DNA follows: TGTGCCAGCAGGGCCTCGGGAGTGGTGAACACTGAAGCTTTCTTT.

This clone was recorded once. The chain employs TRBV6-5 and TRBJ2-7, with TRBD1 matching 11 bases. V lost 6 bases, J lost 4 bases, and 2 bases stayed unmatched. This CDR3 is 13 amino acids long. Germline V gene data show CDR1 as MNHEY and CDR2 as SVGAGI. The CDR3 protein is CASRGTGGYEQYF. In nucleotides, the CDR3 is TGTGCCAGCAGGGGGACAGGGGGGTACGAGCAGTACTTC.

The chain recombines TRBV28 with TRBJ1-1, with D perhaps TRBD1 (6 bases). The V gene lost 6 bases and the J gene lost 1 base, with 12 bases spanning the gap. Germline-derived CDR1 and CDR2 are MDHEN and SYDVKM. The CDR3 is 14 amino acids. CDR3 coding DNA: TGTGCCAGCAGACCAGACAGGCCGAACACTGAAGCTTTCTTT. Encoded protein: CASRPDRPNTEAFF.

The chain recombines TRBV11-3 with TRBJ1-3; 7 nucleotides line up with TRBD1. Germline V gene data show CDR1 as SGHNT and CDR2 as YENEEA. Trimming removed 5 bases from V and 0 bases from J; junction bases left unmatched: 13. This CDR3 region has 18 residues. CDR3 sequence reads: CASSLGGTIRSSGNTIYF. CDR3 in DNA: TGTGCCAGCAGCCTAGGGGGCACAATACGATCCTCTGGAAACACCATATATTTT.

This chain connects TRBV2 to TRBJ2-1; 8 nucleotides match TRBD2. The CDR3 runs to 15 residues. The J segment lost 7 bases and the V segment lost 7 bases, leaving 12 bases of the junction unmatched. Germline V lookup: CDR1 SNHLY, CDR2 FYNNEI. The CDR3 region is CASTKGGLAGNEQFF. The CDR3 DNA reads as TGTGCCAGCACCAAGGGTGGGCTAGCGGGTAATGAGCAGTTCTTC.

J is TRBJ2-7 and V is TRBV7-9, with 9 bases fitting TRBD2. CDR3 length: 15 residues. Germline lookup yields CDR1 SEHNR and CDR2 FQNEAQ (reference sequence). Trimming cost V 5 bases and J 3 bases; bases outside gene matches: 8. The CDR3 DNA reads TGTGCCAGCAGCCCCGGTGGCGGGAGGGTCTACGAGCAGTACTTC. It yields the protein CASSPGGGRVYEQYF. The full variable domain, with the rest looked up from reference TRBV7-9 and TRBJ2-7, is DTGVSQNPRHKITKRGQNVTFRCDPISEHNRLYWYRQTLGQGPEFLTYFQNEAQLEKSRLLSDRFSAERPKGSFSTLEIQRTEQGDSAMYLCASSPGGGRVYEQYFGPGTRLTVT.

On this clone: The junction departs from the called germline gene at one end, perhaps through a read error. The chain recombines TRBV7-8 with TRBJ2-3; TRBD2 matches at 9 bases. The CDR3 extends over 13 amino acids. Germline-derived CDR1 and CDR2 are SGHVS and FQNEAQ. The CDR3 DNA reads TGTGCCAGCAGCGTAGCGGGAGCCCTTGAGGAGTATTTT. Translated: CASSVAGALEEYF.

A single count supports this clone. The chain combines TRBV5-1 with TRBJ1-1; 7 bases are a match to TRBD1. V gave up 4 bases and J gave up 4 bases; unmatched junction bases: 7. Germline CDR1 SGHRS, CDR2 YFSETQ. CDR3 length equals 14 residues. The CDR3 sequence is CASSADRVATEAFF. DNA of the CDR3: TGCGCCAGCAGCGCCGACAGGGTGGCCACTGAAGCTTTCTTT.

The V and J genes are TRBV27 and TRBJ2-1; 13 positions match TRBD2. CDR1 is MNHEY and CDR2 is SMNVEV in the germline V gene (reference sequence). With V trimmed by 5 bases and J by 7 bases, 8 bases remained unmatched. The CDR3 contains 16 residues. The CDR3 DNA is TGTGCCAGCAGTCAACTAGCGGGAGGGGGAGGTAATGAGCAGTTCTTC. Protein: CASSQLAGGGGNEQFF.

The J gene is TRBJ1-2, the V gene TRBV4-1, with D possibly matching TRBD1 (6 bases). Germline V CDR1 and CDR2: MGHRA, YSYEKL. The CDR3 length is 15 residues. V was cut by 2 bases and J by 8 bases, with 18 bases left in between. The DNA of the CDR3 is TGCGCCAGCAGCCAACTATCGGGACAACTCAAGGGCTACACCTTC. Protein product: CASSQLSGQLKGYTF.

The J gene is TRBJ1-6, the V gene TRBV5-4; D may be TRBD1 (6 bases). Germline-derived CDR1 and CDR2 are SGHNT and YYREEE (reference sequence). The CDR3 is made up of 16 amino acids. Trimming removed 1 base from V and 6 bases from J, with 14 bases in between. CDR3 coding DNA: TGTGCCAGCAGCTTGTTTTGGCAGGGGAGTAATTCACCCCTCCACTTT. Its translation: CASSLFWQGSNSPLHF.

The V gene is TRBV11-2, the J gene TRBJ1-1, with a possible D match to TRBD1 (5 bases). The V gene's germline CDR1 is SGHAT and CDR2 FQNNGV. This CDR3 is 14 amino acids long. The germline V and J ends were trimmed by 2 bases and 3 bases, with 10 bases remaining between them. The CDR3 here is CASSLQGGDTEAFF. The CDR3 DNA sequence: TGTGCCAGCAGCTTACAGGGAGGGGACACTGAAGCTTTCTTT.

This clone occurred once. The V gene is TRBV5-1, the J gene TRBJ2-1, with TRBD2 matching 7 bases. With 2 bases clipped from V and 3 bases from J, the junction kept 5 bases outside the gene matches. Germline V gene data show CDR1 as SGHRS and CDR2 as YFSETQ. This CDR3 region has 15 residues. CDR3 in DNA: TGCGCCAGCAGCTTCAGCGGGGATTACTACAATGAGCAGTTCTTC. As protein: CASSFSGDYYNEQFF.

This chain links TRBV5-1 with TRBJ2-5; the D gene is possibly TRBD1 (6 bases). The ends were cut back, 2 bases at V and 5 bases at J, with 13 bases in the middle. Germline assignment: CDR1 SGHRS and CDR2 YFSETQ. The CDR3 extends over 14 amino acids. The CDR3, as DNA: TGCGCCAGCAGCTTCGGGGCAGGGGCGGAGACCCAGTACTTC. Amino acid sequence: CASSFGAGAETQYF.

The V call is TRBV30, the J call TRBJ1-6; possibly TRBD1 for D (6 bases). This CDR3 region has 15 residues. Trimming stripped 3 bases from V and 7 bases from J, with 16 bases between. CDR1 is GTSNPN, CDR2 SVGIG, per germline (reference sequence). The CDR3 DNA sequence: TGTGCCTGGAGCGACCTTGGGGGCGGGAATTCACCCCTCCACTTT. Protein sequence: CAWSDLGGGNSPLHF.

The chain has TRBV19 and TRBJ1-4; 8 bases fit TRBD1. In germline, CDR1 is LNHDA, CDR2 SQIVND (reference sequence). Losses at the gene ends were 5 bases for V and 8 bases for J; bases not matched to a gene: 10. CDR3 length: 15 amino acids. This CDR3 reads CASSFQGARGEKLFF. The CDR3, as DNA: TGTGCCAGTAGTTTCCAGGGGGCGCGAGGAGAAAAACTGTTTTTT. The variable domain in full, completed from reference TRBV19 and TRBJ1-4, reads DGGITQSPKYLFRKEGQNVTLSCEQNLNHDAMYWYRQDPGQGLRLIYYSQIVNDFQKGDIAEGYSVSREKKESFPLTVTSAQKNPTAFYLCASSFQGARGEKLFFGSGTQLSVL.

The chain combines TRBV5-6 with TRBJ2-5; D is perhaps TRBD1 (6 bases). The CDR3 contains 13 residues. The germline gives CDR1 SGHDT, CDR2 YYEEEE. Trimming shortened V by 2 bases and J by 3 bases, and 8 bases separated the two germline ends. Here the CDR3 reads CASSLGQKETQYF. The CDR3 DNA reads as TGTGCCAGCAGCTTAGGACAGAAAGAGACCCAGTACTTC. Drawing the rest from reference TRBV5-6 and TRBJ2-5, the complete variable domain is DAGVTQSPTHLIKTRGQQVTLRCSPKSGHDTVSWYQQALGQGPQFIFQYYEEEERQRGNFPDRFSGHQFPNYSSELNVNALLLGDSALYLCASSLGQKETQYFGPGTRLLVL.

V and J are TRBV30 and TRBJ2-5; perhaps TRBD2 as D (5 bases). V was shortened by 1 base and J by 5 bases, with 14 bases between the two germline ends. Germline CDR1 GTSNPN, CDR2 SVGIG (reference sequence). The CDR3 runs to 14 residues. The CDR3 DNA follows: TGTGCCTGGAGTGCCCCCTTACTAGGGGAGACCCAGTACTTC. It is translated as CAWSAPLLGETQYF. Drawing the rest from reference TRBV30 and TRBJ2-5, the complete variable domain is SQTIHQWPATLVQPVGSPLSLECTVEGTSNPNLYWYRQAAGRGLQLLFYSVGIGQISSEVPQNLSASRPQDRQFILSSKKLLLSDSGFYLCAWSAPLLGETQYFGPGTRLLVL.

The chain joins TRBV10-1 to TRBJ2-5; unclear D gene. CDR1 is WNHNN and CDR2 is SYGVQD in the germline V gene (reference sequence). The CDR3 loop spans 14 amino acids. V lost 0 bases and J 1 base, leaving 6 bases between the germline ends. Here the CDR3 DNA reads TGCGCCAGCAGTGAGTCTCCGCGCCAAGAGACCCAGTACTTC. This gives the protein CASSESPRQETQYF.

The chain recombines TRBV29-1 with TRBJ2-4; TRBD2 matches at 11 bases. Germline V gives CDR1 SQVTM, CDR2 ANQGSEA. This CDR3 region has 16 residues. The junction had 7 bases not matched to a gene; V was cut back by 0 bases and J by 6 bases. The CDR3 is CSVEDRRLAGPNIQYF. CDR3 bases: TGCAGCGTTGAAGATAGGAGACTAGCGGGACCAAACATTCAGTACTTC.

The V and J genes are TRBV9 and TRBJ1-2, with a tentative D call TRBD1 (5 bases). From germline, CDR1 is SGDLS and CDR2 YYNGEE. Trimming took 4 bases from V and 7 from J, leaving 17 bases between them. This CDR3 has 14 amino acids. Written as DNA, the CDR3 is TGTGCCAGCAGCTCATCCGGGGGGGGACGTGGCTACACCTTC. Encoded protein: CASSSSGGGRGYTF.

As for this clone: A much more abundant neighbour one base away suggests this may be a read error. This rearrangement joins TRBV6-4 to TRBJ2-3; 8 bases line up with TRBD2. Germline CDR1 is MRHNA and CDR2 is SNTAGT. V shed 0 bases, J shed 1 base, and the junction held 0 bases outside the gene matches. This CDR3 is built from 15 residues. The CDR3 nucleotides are TGTGCCAGCAGTGACTCTAGCGGGGGCACAGATACGCAGTATTTT. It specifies CASSDSSGGTDTQYF.